This entry lists 3 T cell receptor beta chains sequenced from one sample in a study of identical twins. TCRdb reprocessed the 5' RACE reads via MiXCR and lists one record per CDR3 protein. This sample has fewer than 250,000 distinct CDR3 sequences, with roughly 9.4% found just once. Sequencing used memory (CD45RO+) T cells sorted from blood. Source of these receptors: a woman aged 18-29 years in good health.

This clonotype was detected only a few times. CDR3 residues: CASSLEAQGEQYF. Written as DNA, the CDR3 is TGTGCCAGCAGCTTAGAAGCTCAGGGGGAGCAGTACTTC. The chain links TRBV13 to TRBJ2-7, with TRBD1 as a possible D gene (6 bases). In germline, CDR1 is PRHDT, CDR2 FYEKMQ (reference sequence). V lost 1 base and J 7 bases, leaving 11 bases between the germline ends. The CDR3 spans 13 residues.

Concerning this clonotype itself: A much larger clonotype is one base distant, so this may be a read error. The genes are TRBV7-6 and TRBJ2-1, with 9 bases lining up with TRBD1. V was clipped by 5 bases and J by 4 bases; unmatched bases: 9. The CDR3 runs to 16 residues. Per germline, CDR1 SGHVS and CDR2 FNYEAQ. The CDR3 loop is CASSIGPGQGYNEQFF. DNA for the CDR3: TGTGCCAGCAGCATAGGTCCCGGACAGGGGTACAATGAGCAGTTCTTC.

The CDR3 spells CASLGTGDTDTQYF. CDR3 in DNA: TGTGCCAGTCTGGGAACGGGAGATACAGATACGCAGTATTTT. This chain connects TRBV9 to TRBJ2-3, with D perhaps TRBD2 (6 bases). With 8 bases removed from V and 3 bases from J, the gap between germline ends came to 16 bases. From germline, CDR1 is SGDLS and CDR2 YYNGEE. This CDR3 is built from 14 residues.